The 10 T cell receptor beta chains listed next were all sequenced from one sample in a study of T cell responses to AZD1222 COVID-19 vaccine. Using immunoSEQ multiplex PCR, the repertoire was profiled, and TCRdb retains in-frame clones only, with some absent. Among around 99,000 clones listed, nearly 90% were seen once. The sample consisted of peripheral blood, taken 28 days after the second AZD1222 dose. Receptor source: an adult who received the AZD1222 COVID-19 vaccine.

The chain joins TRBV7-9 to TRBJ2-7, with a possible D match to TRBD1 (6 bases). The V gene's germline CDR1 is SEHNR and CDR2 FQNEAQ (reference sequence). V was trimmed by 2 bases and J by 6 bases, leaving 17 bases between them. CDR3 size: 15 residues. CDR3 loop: CASSLLGGSDLEQYF. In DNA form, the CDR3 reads TGTGCCAGCAGCTTATTAGGGGGTTCGGATCTCGAGCAGTACTTC.

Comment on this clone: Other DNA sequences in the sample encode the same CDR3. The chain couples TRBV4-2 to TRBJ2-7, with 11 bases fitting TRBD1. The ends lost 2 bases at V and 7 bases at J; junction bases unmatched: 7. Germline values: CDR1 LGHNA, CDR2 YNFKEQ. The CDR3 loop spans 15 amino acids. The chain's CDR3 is CASSQTGTGGYEQYF. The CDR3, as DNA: TGTGCCAGCAGCCAAACCGGGACAGGGGGATATGAGCAGTACTTC.

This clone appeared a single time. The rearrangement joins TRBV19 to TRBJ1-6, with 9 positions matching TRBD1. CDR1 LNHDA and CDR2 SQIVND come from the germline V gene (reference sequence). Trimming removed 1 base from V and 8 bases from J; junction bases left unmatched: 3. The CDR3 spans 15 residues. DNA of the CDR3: TGTGCCAGTAGTATAGGGGACAGGGTTGATTCACCCCTCCACTTT. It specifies CASSIGDRVDSPLHF.

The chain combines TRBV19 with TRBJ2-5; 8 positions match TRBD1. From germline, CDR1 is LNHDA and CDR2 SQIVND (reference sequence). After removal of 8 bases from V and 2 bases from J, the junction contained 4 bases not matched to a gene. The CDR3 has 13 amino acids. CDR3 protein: CASGDRGQETQYF. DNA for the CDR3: TGTGCCAGTGGAGACAGGGGTCAAGAGACCCAGTACTTC.

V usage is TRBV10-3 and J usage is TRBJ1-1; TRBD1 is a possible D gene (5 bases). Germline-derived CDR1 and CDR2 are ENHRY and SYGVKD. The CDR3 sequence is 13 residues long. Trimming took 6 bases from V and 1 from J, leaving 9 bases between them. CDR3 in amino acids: CAIRGLGNTEAFF. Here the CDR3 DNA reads TGTGCCATCAGGGGGCTAGGGAACACTGAAGCTTTCTTT.

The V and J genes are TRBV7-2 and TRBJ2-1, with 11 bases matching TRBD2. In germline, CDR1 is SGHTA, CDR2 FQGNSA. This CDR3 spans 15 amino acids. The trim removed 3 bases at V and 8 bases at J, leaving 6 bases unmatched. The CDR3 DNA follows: TGTGCCAGCAGCTTTAGCGGGGGGGCCTCCTATGAGCAGTTCTTC. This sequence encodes CASSFSGGASYEQFF.

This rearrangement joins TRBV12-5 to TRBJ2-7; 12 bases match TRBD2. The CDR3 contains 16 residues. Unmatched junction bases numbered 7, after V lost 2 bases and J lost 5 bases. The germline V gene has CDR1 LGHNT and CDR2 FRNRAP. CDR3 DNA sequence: TGTGCTAGTGGTTTGCCAGGACTAGCGGGGCAGAACGAGCAGTACTTC. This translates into CASGLPGLAGQNEQYF. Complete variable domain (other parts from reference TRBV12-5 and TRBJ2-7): DARVTQTPRHKVTEMGQEVTMRCQPILGHNTVFWYRQTMMQGLELLAYFRNRAPLDDSGMPKDRFSAEMPDATLATLKIQPSEPRDSAVYFCASGLPGLAGQNEQYFGPGTRLTVT.

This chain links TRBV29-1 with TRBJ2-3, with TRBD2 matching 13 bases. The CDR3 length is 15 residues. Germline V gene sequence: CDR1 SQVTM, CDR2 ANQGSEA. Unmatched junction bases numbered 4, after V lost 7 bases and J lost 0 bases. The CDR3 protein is CSGRLAGGSTDTQYF. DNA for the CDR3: TGCAGCGGGAGACTAGCGGGGGGCAGCACAGATACGCAGTATTTT.

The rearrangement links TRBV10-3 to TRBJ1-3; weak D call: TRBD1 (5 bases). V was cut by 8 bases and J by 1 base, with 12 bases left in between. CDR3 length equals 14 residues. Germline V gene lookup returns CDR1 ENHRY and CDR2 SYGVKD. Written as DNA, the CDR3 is TGTGCCATCGGGGCGCGGGAATCTGGAAACACCATATATTTT. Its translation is CAIGARESGNTIYF.

This CDR3 reads CASSFLSSGNTIYF. CDR3 nucleotide sequence: TGTGCCAGCAGCTTTTTGAGCTCTGGAAACACCATATATTTT. The V gene is TRBV7-2, the J gene TRBJ1-3; no clear D. From germline, CDR1 is SGHTA and CDR2 FQGNSA. The CDR3 is 14 amino acids. Between the trimmed V and J ends, which lost 3 bases and 0 bases, there was a span of 6 bases.